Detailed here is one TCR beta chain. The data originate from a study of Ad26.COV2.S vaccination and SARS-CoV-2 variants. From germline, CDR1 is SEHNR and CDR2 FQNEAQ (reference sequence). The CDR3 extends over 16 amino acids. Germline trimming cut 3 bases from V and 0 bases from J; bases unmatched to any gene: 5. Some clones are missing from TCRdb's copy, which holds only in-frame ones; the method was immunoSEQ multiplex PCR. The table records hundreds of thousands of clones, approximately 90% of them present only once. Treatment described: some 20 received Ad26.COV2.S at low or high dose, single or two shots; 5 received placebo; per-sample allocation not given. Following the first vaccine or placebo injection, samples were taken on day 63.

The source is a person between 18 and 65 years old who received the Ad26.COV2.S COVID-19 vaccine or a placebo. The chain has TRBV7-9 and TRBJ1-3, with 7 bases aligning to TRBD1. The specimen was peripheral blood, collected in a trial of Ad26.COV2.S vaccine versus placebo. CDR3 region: CASSFPSGGSGNTIYF. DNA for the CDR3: TGTGCCAGCAGCTTCCCCTCAGGGGGCTCTGGAAACACCATATATTTT.